Below, one TCR beta chain is given with its context. This entry belongs to a study of shared clonotypes between healthy human individuals. The V end lost 2 bases, the J end lost 2 bases, and 13 bases lay between the germline ends. The CDR3 consists of 15 residues. CDR1 is MDHEN, CDR2 SYDVKM, per germline. Sequencing used immunoSEQ multiplex PCR; TCRdb keeps in-frame clones, though not all of them. The sample records 2,500,000 or so clones, under 95% being singletons. The chain couples TRBV28 to TRBJ2-7; tentative D call: TRBD2 (6 bases). The sample was naive CD4+ T cells from PBMCs. Subset specified: CD45RA+ positively selected. The source is a man aged 18 to 35 in good health. Some clones in this sample may be carry-over from other donors' samples. The CDR3 DNA reads as TGTGCCAGCAGTTTAACGCACGCGGGGACCTACGAGCAGTACTTC. Translated, it gives CASSLTHAGTYEQYF.